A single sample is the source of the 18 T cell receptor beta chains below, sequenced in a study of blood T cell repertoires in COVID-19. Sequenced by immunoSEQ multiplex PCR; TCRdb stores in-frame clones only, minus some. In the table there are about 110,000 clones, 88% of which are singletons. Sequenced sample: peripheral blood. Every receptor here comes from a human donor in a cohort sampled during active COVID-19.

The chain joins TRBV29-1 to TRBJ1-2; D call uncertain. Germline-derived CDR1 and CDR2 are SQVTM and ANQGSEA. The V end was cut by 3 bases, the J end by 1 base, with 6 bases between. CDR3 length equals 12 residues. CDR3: CSVDSGNYGYTF. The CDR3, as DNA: TGCAGCGTTGACAGCGGTAACTATGGCTACACCTTC. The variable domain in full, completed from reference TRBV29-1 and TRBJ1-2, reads SAVISQKPSRDICQRGTSLTIQCQVDSQVTMMFWYRQQPGQSLTLIATANQGSEATYESGFVIDKFPISRPNLTFSTLTVSNMSPEDSSIYLCSVDSGNYGYTFGSGTRLTVV.

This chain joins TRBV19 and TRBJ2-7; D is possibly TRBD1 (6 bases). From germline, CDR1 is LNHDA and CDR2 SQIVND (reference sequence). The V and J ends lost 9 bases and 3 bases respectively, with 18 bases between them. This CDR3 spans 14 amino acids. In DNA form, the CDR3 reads TGTGCCAGCTCCCAGGGGAGTGGGGGCTACGAGCAGTACTTC. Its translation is CASSQGSGGYEQYF. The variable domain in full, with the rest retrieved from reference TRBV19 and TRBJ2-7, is DGGITQSPKYLFRKEGQNVTLSCEQNLNHDAMYWYRQDPGQGLRLIYYSQIVNDFQKGDIAEGYSVSREKKESFPLTVTSAQKNPTAFYLCASSQGSGGYEQYFGPGTRLTVT.

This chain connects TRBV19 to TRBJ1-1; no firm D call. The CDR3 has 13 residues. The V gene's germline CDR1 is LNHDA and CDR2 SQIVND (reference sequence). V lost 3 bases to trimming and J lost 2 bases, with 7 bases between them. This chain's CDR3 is CASSMVLNTEAFF. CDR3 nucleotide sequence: TGTGCCAGTAGTATGGTACTAAACACTGAAGCTTTCTTT.

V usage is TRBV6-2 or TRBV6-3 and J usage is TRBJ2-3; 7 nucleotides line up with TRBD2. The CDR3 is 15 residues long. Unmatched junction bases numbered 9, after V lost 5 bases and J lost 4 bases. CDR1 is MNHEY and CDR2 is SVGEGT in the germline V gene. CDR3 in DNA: TGTGCCAGCAGTACCCCCGGACTAGTAGCAGATACGCAGTATTTT. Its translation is CASSTPGLVADTQYF.

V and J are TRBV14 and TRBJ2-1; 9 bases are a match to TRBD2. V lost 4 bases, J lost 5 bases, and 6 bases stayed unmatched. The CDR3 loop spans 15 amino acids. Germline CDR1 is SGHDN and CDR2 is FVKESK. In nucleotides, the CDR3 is TGTGCCAGCAGCCCGACTAGCGGATTACACAATGAGCAGTTCTTC. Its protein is CASSPTSGLHNEQFF.

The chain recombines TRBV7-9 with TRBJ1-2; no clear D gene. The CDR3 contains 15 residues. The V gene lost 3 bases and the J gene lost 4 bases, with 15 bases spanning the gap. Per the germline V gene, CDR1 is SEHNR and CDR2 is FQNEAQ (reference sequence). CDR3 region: CASSLGGEVFYGYTF. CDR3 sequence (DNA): TGTGCCAGCAGCTTGGGCGGGGAAGTATTCTATGGCTACACCTTC.

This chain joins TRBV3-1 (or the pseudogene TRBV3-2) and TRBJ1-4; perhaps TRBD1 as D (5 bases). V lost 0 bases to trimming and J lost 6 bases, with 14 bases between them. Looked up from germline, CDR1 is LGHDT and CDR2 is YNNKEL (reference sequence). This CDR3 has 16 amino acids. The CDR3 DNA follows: TGTGCCAGCAGCCAAGATGGGGAGGGGAGGTATGAAAAACTGTTTTTT. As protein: CASSQDGEGRYEKLFF.

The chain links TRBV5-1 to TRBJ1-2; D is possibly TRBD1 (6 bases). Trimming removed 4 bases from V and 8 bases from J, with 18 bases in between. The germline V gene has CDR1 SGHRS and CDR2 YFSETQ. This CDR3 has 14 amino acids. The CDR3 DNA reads TGCGCCAGCAGCCTGGACGGGACACTCGGCGGCTACACCTTC. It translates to CASSLDGTLGGYTF.

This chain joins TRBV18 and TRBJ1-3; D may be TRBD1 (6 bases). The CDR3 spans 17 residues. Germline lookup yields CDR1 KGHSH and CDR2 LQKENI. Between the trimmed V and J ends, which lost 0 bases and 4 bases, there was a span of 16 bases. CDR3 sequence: CASSPPDPDSRGNTIYF. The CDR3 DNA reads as TGTGCCAGCTCACCACCAGATCCGGACAGCCGGGGAAACACCATATATTTT.

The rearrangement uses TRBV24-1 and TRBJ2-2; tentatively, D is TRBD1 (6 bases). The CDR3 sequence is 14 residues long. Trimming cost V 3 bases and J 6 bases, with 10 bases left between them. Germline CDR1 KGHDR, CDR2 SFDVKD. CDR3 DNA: TGTGCCACCAGTGATCCTGGGGGCGCCGGGGAGCTGTTTTTT. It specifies CATSDPGGAGELFF.

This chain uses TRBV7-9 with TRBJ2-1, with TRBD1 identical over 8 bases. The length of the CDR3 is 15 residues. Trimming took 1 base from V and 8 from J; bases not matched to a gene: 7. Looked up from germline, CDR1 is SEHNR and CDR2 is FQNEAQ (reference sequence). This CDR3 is CASSLVGQGFDEQFF. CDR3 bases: TGTGCCAGCAGCTTAGTTGGACAGGGATTCGATGAGCAGTTCTTC.

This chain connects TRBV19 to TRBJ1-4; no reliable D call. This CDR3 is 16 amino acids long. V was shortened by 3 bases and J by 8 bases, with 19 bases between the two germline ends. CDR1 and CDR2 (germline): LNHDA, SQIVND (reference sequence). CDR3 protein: CASSISPTYGGEKLFF. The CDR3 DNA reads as TGTGCCAGTAGTATCAGCCCAACATATGGAGGCGAAAAACTGTTTTTT.

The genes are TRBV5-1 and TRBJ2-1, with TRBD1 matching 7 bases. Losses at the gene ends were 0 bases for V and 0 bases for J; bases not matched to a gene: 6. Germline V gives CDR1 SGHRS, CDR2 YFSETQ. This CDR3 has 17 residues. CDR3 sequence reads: CASSLDPQGISYNEQFF. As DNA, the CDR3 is TGCGCCAGCAGCTTGGATCCACAGGGGATCTCCTACAATGAGCAGTTCTTC.

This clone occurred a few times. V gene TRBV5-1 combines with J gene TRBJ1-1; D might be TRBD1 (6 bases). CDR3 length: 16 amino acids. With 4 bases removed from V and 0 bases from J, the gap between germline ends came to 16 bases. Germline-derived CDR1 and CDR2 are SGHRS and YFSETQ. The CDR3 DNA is TGCGCCAGCAGCCCCGGGGGCGGGAGCCTGAACACTGAAGCTTTCTTT. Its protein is CASSPGGGSLNTEAFF.

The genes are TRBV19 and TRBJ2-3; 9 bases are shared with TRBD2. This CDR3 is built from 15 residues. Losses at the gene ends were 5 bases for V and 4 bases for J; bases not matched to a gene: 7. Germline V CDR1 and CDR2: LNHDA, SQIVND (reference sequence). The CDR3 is CASSSRTSASDTQYF. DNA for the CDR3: TGTGCCAGTAGTTCGCGGACTAGCGCCTCAGATACGCAGTATTTT. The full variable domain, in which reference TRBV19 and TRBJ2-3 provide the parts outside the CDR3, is DGGITQSPKYLFRKEGQNVTLSCEQNLNHDAMYWYRQDPGQGLRLIYYSQIVNDFQKGDIAEGYSVSREKKESFPLTVTSAQKNPTAFYLCASSSRTSASDTQYFGPGTRLTVL.

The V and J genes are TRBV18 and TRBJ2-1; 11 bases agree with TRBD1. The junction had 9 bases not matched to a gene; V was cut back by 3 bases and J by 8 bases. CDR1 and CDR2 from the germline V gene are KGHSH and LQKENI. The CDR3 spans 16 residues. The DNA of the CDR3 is TGTGCCAGCTCACCTCTCGGGACAGGGGGAAAGTATGAGCAGTTCTTC. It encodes CASSPLGTGGKYEQFF. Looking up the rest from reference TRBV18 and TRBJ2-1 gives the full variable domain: NAGVMQNPRHLVRRRGQEARLRCSPMKGHSHVYWYRQLPEEGLKFMVYLQKENIIDESGMPKERFSAEFPKEGPSILRIQQVVRGDSAAYFCASSPLGTGGKYEQFFGPGTRLTVL.

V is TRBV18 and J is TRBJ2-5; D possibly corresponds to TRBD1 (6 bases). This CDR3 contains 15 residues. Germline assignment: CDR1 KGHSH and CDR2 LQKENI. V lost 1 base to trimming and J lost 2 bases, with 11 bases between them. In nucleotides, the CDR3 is TGTGCCAGCTCACCACGAGGGGGTTCTCAAGAGACCCAGTACTTC. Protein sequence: CASSPRGGSQETQYF.

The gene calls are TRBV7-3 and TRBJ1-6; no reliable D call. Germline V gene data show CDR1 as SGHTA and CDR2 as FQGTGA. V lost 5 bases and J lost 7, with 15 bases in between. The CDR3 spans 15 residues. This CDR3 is CASSQTPNPNSPLHF. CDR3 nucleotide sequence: TGTGCCAGCAGCCAAACACCGAACCCCAATTCACCCCTCCACTTT.